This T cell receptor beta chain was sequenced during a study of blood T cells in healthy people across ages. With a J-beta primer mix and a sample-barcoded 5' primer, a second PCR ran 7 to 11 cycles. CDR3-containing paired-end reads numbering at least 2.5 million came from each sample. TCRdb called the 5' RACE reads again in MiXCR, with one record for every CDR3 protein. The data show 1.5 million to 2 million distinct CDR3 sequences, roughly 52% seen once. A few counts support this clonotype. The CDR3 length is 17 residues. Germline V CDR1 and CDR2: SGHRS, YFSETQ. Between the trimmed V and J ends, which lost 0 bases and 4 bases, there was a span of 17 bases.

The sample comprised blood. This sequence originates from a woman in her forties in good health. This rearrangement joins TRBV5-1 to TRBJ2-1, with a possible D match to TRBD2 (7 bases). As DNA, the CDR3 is TGCGCCAGCAGCTTGGAGGGGGGGCCCGGCGATTACAATGAGCAGTTCTTC. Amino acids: CASSLEGGPGDYNEQFF. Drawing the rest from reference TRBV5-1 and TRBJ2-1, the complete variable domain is KAGVTQTPRYLIKTRGQQVTLSCSPISGHRSVSWYQQTPGQGLQFLFEYFSETQRNKGNFPGRFSGRQFSNSRSEMNVSTLELGDSALYLCASSLEGGPGDYNEQFFGPGTRLTVL.